This section outlines one T cell receptor (beta chain) sequence together with its context. Its antigen remains unidentified. Healthy Caucasians were all of the donors. Germline CDR1 and CDR2: SEHNR and FQNEAQ (reference sequence). Losses at the gene ends were 4 bases for V and 0 bases for J; bases not matched to a gene: 2. The CDR3 is made up of 14 amino acids. This entry belongs to a study of identical twins. Study-wide results and caveats: Invariant MAIT and iNKT cells could partly confound zero-insertion analyses. Cord blood's abundant beta clonotypes had fewer insertions, unlike memory repertoires. Out-of-frame TCR alpha sharing observed in monozygotic twins exceeded model estimates.

TCRdb redid the calling of the 5' RACE reads with MiXCR, one entry per CDR3 protein. The sample includes about 530,000 distinct CDR3 sequences, about a fifth seen only once; the top ten take around 0.48%. Another study also made use of these data, one on yellow fever vaccine responses in identical twins.

The sequenced material came from CD4+ T cells sorted from blood. The clonotype was recovered from a woman aged 18-29 years in good health. This chain joins TRBV7-9 and TRBJ2-7, with 8 bases identical to TRBD2. CDR3 DNA: TGTGCCAGCAGCTACAGCGGGAGCTCCTACGAGCAGTACTTC. Translation gives CASSYSGSSYEQYF.